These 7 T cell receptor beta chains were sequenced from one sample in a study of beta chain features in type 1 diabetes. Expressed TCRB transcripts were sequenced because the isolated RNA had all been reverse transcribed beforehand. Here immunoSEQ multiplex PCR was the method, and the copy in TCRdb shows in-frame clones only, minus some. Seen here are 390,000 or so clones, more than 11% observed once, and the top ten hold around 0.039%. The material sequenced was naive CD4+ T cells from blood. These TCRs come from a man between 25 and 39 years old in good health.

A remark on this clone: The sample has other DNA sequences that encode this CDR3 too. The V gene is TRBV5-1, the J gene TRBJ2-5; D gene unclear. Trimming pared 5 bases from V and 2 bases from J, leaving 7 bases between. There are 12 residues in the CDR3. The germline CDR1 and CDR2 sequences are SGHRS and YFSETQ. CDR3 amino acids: CASSLLQETQYF. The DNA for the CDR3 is TGCGCCAGCAGTCTCTTACAAGAGACCCAGTACTTC.

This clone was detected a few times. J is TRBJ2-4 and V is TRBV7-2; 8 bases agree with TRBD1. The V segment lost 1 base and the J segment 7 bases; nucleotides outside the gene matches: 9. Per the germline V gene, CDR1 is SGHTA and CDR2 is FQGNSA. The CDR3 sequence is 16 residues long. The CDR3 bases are TGTGCCAGCAGCTTAGTAATGGGCCAGGGGGCGAACATTCAGTACTTC. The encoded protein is CASSLVMGQGANIQYF.

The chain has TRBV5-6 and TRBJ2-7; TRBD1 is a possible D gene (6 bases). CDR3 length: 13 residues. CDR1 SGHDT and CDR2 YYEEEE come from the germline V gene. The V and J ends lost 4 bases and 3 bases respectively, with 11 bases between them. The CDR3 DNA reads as TGTGCCAGCAGCACCCAGGGGAGCTACGAGCAGTACGTC. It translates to CASSTQGSYEQYV.

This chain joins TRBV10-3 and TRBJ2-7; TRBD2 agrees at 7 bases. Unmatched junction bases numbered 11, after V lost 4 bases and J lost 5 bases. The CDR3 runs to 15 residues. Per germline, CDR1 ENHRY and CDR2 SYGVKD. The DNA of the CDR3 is TGTGCCATCAGTGCCGGCGGGAGTAAGTCCCACGAGCAGTACGTC. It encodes CAISAGGSKSHEQYV.

CDR3 bases: TGTGCCAGCAGCTTAGGGCGTGGGGGTACGCAGTATTTT. It translates to CASSLGRGGTQYF. The chain couples TRBV7-7 to TRBJ2-3; D could derive from TRBD1 or TRBD2 (5 bases each). The germline CDR1 and CDR2 sequences are SSHAT and FNYEAQ (reference sequence). This CDR3 region has 13 residues. Between the trimmed V and J ends, which lost 1 base and 8 bases, there was a span of 10 bases.

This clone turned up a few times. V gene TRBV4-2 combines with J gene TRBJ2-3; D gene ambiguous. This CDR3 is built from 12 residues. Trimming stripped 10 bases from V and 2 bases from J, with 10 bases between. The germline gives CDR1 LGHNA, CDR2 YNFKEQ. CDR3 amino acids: CATGWATDTQYF. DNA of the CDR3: TGTGCCACGGGCTGGGCCACAGATACGCAGTATTTT.

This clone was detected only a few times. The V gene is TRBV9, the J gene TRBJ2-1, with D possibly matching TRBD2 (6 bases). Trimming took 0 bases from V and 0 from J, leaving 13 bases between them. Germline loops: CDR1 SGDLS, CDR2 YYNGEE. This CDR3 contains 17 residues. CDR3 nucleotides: TGTGCCAGCAGCGTAGAGAGAGGACTAATCTCCTACAATGAGCAGTTCTTC. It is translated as CASSVERGLISYNEQFF.